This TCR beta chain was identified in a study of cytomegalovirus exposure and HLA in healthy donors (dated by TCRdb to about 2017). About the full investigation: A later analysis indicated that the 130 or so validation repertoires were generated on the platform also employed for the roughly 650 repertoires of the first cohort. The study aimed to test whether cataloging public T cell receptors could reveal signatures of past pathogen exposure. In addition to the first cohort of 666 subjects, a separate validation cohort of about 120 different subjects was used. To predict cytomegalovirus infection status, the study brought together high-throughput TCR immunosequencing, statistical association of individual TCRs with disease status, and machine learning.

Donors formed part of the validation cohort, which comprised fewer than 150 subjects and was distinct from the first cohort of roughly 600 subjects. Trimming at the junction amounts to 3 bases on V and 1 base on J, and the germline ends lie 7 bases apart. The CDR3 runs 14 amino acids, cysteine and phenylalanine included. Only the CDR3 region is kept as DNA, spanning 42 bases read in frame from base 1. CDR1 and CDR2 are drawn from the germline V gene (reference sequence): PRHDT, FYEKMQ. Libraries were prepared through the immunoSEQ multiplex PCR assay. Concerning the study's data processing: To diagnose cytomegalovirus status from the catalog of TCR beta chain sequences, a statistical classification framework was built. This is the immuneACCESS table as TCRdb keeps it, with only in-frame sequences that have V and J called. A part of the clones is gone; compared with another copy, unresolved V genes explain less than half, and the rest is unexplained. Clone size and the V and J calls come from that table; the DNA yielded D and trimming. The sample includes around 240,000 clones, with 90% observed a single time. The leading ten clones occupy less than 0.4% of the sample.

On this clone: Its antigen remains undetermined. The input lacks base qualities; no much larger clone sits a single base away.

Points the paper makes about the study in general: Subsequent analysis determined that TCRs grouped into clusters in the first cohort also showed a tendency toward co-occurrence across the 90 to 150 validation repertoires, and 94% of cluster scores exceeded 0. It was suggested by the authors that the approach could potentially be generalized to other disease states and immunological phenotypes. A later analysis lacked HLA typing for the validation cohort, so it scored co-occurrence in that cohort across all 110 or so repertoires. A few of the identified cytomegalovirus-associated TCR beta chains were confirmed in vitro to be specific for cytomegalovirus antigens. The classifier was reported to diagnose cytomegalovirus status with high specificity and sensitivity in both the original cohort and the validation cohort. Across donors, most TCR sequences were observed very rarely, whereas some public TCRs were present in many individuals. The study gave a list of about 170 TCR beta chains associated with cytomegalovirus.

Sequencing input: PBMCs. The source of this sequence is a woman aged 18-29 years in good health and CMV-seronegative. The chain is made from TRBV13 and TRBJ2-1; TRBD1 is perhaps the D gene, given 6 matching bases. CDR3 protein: CASSFDRSYNEQFF. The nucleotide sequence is TGTGCCAGCAGCTTCGACAGGTCCTACAATGAGCAGTTCTTC.